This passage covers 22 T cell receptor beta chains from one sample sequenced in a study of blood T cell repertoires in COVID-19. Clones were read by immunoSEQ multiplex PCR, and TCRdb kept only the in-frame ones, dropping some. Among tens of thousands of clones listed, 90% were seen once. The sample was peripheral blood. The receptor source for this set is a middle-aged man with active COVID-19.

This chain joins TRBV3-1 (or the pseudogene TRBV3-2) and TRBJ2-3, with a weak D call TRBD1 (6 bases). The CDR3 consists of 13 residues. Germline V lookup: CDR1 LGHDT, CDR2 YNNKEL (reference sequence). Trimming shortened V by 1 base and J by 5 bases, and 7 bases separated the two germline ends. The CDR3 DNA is TGTGCCAGCAGCCAAGCAGGGGTAGATACGCAGTATTTT. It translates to CASSQAGVDTQYF.

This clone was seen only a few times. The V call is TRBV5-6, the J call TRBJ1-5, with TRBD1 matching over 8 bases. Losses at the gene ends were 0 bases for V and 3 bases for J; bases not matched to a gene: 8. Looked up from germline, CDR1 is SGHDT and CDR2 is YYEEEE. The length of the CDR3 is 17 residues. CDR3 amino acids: CASSLGGGTGLNQPQHF. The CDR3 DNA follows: TGTGCCAGCAGCTTGGGGGGAGGGACAGGCCTCAATCAGCCCCAGCATTTT.

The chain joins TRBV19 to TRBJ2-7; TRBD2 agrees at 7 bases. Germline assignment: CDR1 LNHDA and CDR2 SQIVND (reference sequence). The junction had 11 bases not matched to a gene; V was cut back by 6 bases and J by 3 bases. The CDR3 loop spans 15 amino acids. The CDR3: CASSFSGRKHYEQYF. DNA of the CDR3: TGTGCCAGTAGCTTTAGCGGGCGGAAACACTACGAGCAGTACTTC.

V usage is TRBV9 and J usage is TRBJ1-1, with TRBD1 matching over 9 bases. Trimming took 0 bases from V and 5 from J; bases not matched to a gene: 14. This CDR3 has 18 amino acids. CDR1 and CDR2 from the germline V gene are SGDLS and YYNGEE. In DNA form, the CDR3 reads TGTGCCAGCAGCGTAGTGGGGACAGGGCAAGGATCGAAGACTGAAGCTTTCTTT. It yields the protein CASSVVGTGQGSKTEAFF.

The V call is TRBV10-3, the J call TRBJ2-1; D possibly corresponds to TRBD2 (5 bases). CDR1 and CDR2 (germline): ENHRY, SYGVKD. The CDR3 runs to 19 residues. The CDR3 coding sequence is TGTTTCCTCCGTCGCCCGGGAAGGGCCTCCGATGATGTTTCCAATGAGCAGTTCTTC. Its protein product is CFLRRPGRASDDVSNEQFF.

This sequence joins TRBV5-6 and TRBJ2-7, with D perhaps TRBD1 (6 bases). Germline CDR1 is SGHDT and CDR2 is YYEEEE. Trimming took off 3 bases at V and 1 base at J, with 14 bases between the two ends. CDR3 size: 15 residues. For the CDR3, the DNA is TGTGCCAGCAGCTGGGTCCAACAGGGATCCTACGAGCAGTACTTC. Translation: CASSWVQQGSYEQYF.

CDR3 DNA: TGTGCCAGCAGTGAGGTAGGCAAGCGGGTGCAGTACTTC. Translation gives CASSEVGKRVQYF. The chain combines TRBV25-1 with TRBJ2-7; perhaps TRBD2 as D (6 bases). Trimming removed 3 bases at V and 9 bases at J, with 15 bases between. This CDR3 spans 13 amino acids. Per the germline V gene, CDR1 is MGHDK and CDR2 is SYGVNS.

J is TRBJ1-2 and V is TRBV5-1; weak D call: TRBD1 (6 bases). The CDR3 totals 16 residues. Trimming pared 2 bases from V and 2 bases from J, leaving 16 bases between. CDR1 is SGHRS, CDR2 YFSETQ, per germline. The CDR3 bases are TGCGCCAGCAGCTTAGGGGTACAGGGTCAAAACTATGGCTACACCTTC. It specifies CASSLGVQGQNYGYTF.

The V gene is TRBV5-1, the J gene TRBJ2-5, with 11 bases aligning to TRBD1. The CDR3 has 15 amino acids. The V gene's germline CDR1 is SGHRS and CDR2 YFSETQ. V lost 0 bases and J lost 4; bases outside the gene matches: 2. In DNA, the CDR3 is TGCGCCAGCAGCTTGGGGACAGGGGGCGGAGAGACCCAGTACTTC. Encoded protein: CASSLGTGGGETQYF.

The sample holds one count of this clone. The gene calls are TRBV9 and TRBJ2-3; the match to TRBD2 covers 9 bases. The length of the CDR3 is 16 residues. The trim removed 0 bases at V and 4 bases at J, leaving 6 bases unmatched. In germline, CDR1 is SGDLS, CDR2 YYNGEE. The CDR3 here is CASSVGGSGGSDTQYF. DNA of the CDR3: TGTGCCAGCAGCGTAGGTGGTAGCGGGGGTTCAGATACGCAGTATTTT.

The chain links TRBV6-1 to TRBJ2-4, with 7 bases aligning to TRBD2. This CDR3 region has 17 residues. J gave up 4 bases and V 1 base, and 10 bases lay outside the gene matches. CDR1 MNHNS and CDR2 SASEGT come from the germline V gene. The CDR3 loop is CASSEGDWGGNKNIQYF. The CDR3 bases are TGTGCCAGCAGTGAAGGCGACTGGGGGGGAAATAAAAACATTCAGTACTTC.

The CDR3 is CASSLGYTGGGYTF. The CDR3 DNA sequence: TGTGCCAGCAGCTTAGGCTATACAGGGGGCGGCTACACCTTC. J is TRBJ1-2 and V is TRBV7-6, with TRBD1 identical over 9 bases. V lost 1 base to trimming and J lost 8 bases; unmatched junction nucleotides: 5. The CDR3 consists of 14 residues. Germline values: CDR1 SGHVS, CDR2 FNYEAQ.

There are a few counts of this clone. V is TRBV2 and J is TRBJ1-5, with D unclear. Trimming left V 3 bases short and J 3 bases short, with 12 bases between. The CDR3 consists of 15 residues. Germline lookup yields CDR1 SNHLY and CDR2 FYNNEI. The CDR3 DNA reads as TGTGCCAGCAGTGAGTCAACTAGAACCAATCAGCCCCAGCATTTT. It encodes CASSESTRTNQPQHF.

This chain's CDR3 is CASSLRGRENTEAFF. CDR3 coding DNA: TGTGCCAGCAGCTTACGAGGCAGGGAAAACACTGAAGCTTTCTTT. This sequence joins TRBV7-2 and TRBJ1-1, with TRBD1 as a possible D gene (5 bases). The CDR3 has 15 amino acids. V gave up 2 bases and J gave up 2 bases, with 12 bases separating them. Germline V CDR1 and CDR2: SGHTA, FQGNSA.

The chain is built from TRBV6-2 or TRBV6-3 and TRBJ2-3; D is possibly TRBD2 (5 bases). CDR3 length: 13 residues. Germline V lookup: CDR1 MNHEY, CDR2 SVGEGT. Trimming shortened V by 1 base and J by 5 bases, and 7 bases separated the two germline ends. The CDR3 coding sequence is TGTGCCAGCAGTTACTGGAGGAGAGATACGCAGTATTTT. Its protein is CASSYWRRDTQYF.

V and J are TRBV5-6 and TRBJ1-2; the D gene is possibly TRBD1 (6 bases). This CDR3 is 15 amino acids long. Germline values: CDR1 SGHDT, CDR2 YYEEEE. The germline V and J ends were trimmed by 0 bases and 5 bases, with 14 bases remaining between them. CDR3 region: CASSLERGRGYGYTF. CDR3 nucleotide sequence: TGTGCCAGCAGCTTGGAGCGGGGGCGAGGATATGGCTACACCTTC.

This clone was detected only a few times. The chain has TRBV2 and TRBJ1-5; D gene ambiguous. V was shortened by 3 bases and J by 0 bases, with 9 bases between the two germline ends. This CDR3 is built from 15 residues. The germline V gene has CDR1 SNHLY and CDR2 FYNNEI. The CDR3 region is CASSEQHYSNQPQHF. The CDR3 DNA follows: TGTGCCAGCAGTGAGCAGCACTATAGCAATCAGCCCCAGCATTTT. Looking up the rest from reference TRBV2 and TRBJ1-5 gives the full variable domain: EPEVTQTPSHQVTQMGQEVILRCVPISNHLYFYWYRQILGQKVEFLVSFYNNEISEKSEIFDDQFSVERPDGSNFTLKIRSTKLEDSAMYFCASSEQHYSNQPQHFGDGTRLSIL.

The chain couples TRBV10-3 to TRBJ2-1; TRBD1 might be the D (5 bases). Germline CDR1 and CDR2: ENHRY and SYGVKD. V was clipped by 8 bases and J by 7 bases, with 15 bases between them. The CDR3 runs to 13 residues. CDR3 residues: CAIGASKGNEQFF. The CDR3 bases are TGTGCCATCGGGGCCAGTAAAGGGAATGAGCAGTTCTTC.

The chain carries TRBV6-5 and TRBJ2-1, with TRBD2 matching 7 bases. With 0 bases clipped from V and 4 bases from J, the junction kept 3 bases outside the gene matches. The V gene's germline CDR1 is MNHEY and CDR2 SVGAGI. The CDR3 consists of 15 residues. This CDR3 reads CASSYSGGIYNEQFF. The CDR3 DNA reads TGTGCCAGCAGTTACTCGGGAGGGATATACAATGAGCAGTTCTTC.

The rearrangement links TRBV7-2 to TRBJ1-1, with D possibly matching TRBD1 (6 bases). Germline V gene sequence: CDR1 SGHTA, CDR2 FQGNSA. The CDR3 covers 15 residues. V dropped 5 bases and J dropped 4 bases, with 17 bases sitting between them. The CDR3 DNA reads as TGTGCCAGCAGCCCTTCCGGGGGGCCCCTCACTGAAGCTTTCTTT. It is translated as CASSPSGGPLTEAFF.

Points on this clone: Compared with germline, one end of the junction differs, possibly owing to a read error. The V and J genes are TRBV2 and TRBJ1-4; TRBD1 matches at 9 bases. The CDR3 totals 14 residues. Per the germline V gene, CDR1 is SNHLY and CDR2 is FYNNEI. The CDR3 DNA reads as TGTGCCAGCAGTGAAGAGTTTGGGCGGGACAGGGTTAGTTTT. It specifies CASSEEFGRDRVSF. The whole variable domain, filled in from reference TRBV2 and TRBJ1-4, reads EPEVTQTPSHQVTQMGQEVILRCVPISNHLYFYWYRQILGQKVEFLVSFYNNEISEKSEIFDDQFSVERPDGSNFTLKIRSTKLEDSAMYFCASSEEFGRDRVSFGSGTQLSVL.

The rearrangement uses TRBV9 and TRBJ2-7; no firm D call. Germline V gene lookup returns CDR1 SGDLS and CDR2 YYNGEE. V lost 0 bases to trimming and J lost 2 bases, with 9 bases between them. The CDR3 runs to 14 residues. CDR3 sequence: CASSVDESPYEQYF. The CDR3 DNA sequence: TGTGCCAGCAGCGTAGATGAGAGTCCCTACGAGCAGTACTTC.